The 7 T cell receptor beta chains below were found in one sample sequenced in a study of radiation and T cells in renal cell carcinoma. The time point is: blood 4 weeks post-SBRT, at nephrectomy. The treatment was: 15 Gy SBRT to primary tumor, nephrectomy 4 weeks later. Profiling relied on immunoSEQ multiplex PCR, and the TCRdb table lists in-frame clones only, not all of them. The sample lists around 170,000 clones, roughly nine tenths occurring once. The sequenced sample was blood, obtained from a patient whose treatment included radiotherapy and nephrectomy. The receptors stem from a woman aged 45 to 65 with renal cell carcinoma.

This sequence joins TRBV18 and TRBJ1-5; a possible D gene is TRBD1 (5 bases). Germline CDR1 KGHSH, CDR2 LQKENI. Trimming took off 3 bases at V and 4 bases at J, with 16 bases between the two ends. There are 16 residues in the CDR3. The DNA of the CDR3 is TGTGCCAGCTCACCCAGTTTGGGGGTTATTAATCAGCCCCAGCATTTT. It yields the protein CASSPSLGVINQPQHF. Filled out from reference TRBV18 and TRBJ1-5, the complete variable domain reads NAGVMQNPRHLVRRRGQEARLRCSPMKGHSHVYWYRQLPEEGLKFMVYLQKENIIDESGMPKERFSAEFPKEGPSILRIQQVVRGDSAAYFCASSPSLGVINQPQHFGDGTRLSIL.

The chain uses TRBV7-2 and TRBJ2-1; D is undetermined. The CDR3 loop spans 12 amino acids. V gave up 7 bases and J gave up 4 bases, with 8 bases separating them. The germline V gene has CDR1 SGHTA and CDR2 FQGNSA. The CDR3 loop reads CASIGGYNEQFF. The CDR3 bases are TGTGCCAGCATCGGCGGTTACAATGAGCAGTTCTTC.

This chain links TRBV19 with TRBJ2-3; possible D gene TRBD2, 6 bases. The length of the CDR3 is 13 residues. Germline-derived CDR1 and CDR2 are LNHDA and SQIVND (reference sequence). With 6 bases removed from V and 5 bases from J, the gap between germline ends came to 12 bases. CDR3 bases: TGTGCCAGTAGCGGCGGGGCTGAAGATACGCAGTATTTT. This codes for CASSGGAEDTQYF.

The V gene is TRBV18, the J gene TRBJ1-5; 11 bases fit TRBD1. The germline gives CDR1 KGHSH, CDR2 LQKENI. The V and J ends lost 6 bases and 5 bases, in that order; junction bases with no gene match: 3. The length of the CDR3 is 14 residues. CDR3 region: CASSGTGGYQPQHF. The CDR3 nucleotides are TGTGCCAGCTCTGGGACAGGGGGATATCAGCCCCAGCATTTT. The full variable domain, in which reference TRBV18 and TRBJ1-5 provide the parts outside the CDR3, is NAGVMQNPRHLVRRRGQEARLRCSPMKGHSHVYWYRQLPEEGLKFMVYLQKENIIDESGMPKERFSAEFPKEGPSILRIQQVVRGDSAAYFCASSGTGGYQPQHFGDGTRLSIL.

This sequence joins TRBV30 and TRBJ2-1; no clear D gene. Germline V CDR1 and CDR2: GTSNPN, SVGIG (reference sequence). The CDR3 is made up of 12 amino acids. Trimming took off 2 bases at V and 6 bases at J, with 8 bases between the two ends. CDR3 nucleotide sequence: TGTGCCTGGAGTAGGGATCTCAATGAGCAGTTCTTC. It translates to CAWSRDLNEQFF. The variable domain in full, with the rest retrieved from reference TRBV30 and TRBJ2-1, is SQTIHQWPATLVQPVGSPLSLECTVEGTSNPNLYWYRQAAGRGLQLLFYSVGIGQISSEVPQNLSASRPQDRQFILSSKKLLLSDSGFYLCAWSRDLNEQFFGPGTRLTVL.

The V call is TRBV14, the J call TRBJ1-4; D perhaps matches TRBD1 (5 bases). The CDR3 extends over 16 amino acids. CDR1 and CDR2 (germline): SGHDN, FVKESK. V was trimmed by 0 bases and J by 7 bases, leaving 15 bases between them. CDR3 sequence (DNA): TGTGCCAGCAGCCAAGATCTAGTCGGGGGAGGTGAAAAACTGTTTTTT. This translates into CASSQDLVGGGEKLFF.

This clone has just a few counts. The V gene is TRBV7-2, the J gene TRBJ1-3; 9 bases align to TRBD1. Germline V gene lookup returns CDR1 SGHTA and CDR2 FQGNSA. V was pared by 5 bases and J by 2 bases, with 4 bases of the junction left unmatched. The CDR3 contains 15 residues. CDR3 nucleotides: TGTGCCAGCAGCCAGACAGGGGGTACTGGAAACACCATATATTTT. This translates into CASSQTGGTGNTIYF.